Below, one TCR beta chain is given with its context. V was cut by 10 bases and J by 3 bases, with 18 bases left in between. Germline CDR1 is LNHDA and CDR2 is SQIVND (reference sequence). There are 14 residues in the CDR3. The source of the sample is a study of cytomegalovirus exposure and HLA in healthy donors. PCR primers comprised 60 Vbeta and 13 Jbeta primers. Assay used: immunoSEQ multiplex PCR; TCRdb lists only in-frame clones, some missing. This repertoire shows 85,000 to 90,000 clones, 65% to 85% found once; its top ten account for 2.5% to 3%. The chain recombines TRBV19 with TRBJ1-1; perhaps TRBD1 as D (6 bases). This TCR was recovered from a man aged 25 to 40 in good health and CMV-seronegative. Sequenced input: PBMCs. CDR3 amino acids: CAIRVGGADTEAFF. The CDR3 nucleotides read TGTGCCATCCGCGTCGGGGGGGCGGACACTGAAGCTTTCTTT.